This TCR beta chain was sequenced in a study of T cells in Graves' hyperthyroidism and ophthalmopathy. Aged 18 to 65, the patients had hyperthyroidism that was newly diagnosed and had lasted under 2 months. J lost 5 bases, V lost 2 bases, and 3 bases had no gene match. Germline V gene sequence: CDR1 ENHRY, CDR2 SYGVKD. The CDR3 length is 15 residues. General study points: Using 13 V-J features, a model discriminated ophthalmopathy from stable hyperthyroidism.

TCR beta CDR3 regions were amplified from RNA transcripts. Primed by the HTBI set, a first-round RT-PCR was run on the TCR CDR3. TCRdb redid the calling of the multiplex PCR reads with MiXCR, one entry per CDR3 protein. This table has approximately 400,000 distinct CDR3 sequences, approximately 15% appearing once. With regard to this clonotype: As yet, its antigen is unknown.

This clonotype was sampled from a woman aged 18-29 years with Graves' hyperthyroidism. Sequenced: blood. The chain carries TRBV10-3 and TRBJ2-1; 10 nucleotides match TRBD2. This chain's CDR3 is CAISEQLAGDNEQFF. The CDR3 DNA reads TGTGCCATCAGTGAGCAGCTAGCGGGAGACAATGAGCAGTTCTTC.